The source of this T cell receptor beta chain is a study of T cells in Graves' hyperthyroidism and ophthalmopathy. Study conclusions and caveats: Progression to ophthalmopathy was predicted a median of roughly 6.6 months early.

Across 18 months, stable Graves' hyperthyroidism was marked by no progression to ophthalmopathy. Subjects aged 18 to 65 presented with newly diagnosed hyperthyroidism of less than 2 months' duration. Reasons for excluding patients were uncontrolled infection, other autoimmune disease, pregnancy or lactation. Amplification of TCR beta CDR3 regions was performed using RNA transcripts as template. A set of HTBI primers served as the primers for a first-round RT-PCR of the TCR CDR3. In TCRdb, the multiplex PCR reads were re-called with MiXCR into one record per CDR3 protein. The sample lists hundreds of thousands of distinct CDR3 sequences; roughly 17% were seen once. This clonotype appeared many times. Antigen: not known. The CDR3 is made up of 10 amino acids. Trimming took off 4 bases at V and 6 bases at J, with 6 bases between the two ends. CDR1 is SQVTM and CDR2 is ANQGSEA in the germline V gene.

Specimen: blood. The V and J genes are TRBV29-1 and TRBJ1-1; D is undetermined. This TCR was sampled from a woman aged 25 to 45 with Graves' hyperthyroidism. The CDR3 bases are TGCAGCGTTGGGACTCCTGAAGCTTTCTTT. It encodes CSVGTPEAFF.